The 5 T cell receptor beta chains below all came from one sample that was sequenced in a study of breast tumors, draining lymph nodes, adjacent tissues. TCRdb re-called the multiplex PCR reads with MiXCR, one entry per CDR3 protein. Of 84,000 or so distinct CDR3 sequences in the sample, roughly 30% were seen once. Axillary draining lymph nodes of breast cancer patients supplied the node samples. Material: axillary lymph node tissue. These receptors came from a female donor with breast cancer. Some clones in this sample may be carry-over from other donors' samples.

This clonotype was recorded many times. The chain uses TRBV18 and TRBJ1-2; possibly TRBD1 for D (5 bases). Trimming removed 2 bases at V and 2 bases at J, with 6 bases between. Germline V gene sequence: CDR1 KGHSH, CDR2 LQKENI. The CDR3 is 13 amino acids. In DNA form, the CDR3 reads TGTGCCAGCTCACCAGACAGCAACTATGGCTACACCTTC. This gives the protein CASSPDSNYGYTF.

There are many counts of this clonotype. This chain connects TRBV6-2 or TRBV6-3 to TRBJ2-6; no reliable D call. V lost 5 bases and J 0 bases, leaving 5 bases between the germline ends. The germline V gene encodes CDR1 MNHEY and CDR2 SVGEGT. CDR3 length equals 14 residues. For the CDR3, the DNA is TGTGCCAGCAGTCCGTTCTCTGGGGCCAACGTCCTGACTTTC. Its translation: CASSPFSGANVLTF.

There are many counts of this clonotype. CDR3 nucleotides: TGTGCCAGCAGTTTAGCAGCAGGGGGCTATGGTGGCTACACCTTC. This gives the protein CASSLAAGGYGGYTF. This chain joins TRBV12-3 or TRBV12-4 and TRBJ1-2; TRBD1 aligns across 8 bases. The CDR3 runs 15 residues. The junction had 7 bases not matched to a gene; V was cut back by 0 bases and J by 7 bases.

This clonotype has ten or more counts. This sequence joins TRBV9 and TRBJ2-3, with 7 bases that match TRBD2. The length of the CDR3 is 16 residues. The trim removed 3 bases at V and 2 bases at J, leaving 9 bases unmatched. CDR1 is SGDLS and CDR2 is YYNGEE in the germline V gene. The CDR3 region is CASSALGGWDTDTQYF. The CDR3, as DNA: TGTGCCAGCAGCGCACTGGGGGGGTGGGACACAGATACGCAGTATTTT.

The chain carries TRBV6-5 and TRBJ1-2; tentatively, D is TRBD1 (6 bases). The CDR3 runs 16 residues. The V gene's germline CDR1 is MNHEY and CDR2 SVGAGI. Trimming removed 0 bases from V and 4 bases from J, with 15 bases in between. The CDR3, as DNA: TGTGCCAGCAGTTACTCGATAGGGGGTAGTGTCTATGGCTACACCTTC. Translated, it gives CASSYSIGGSVYGYTF.